The 25 T cell receptor beta chains given below trace back to one sample, sequenced in a study of blood T cells in healthy people across ages. A J-beta primer mix and a sample-barcoded 5' primer were used in a second PCR of roughly 7 to 12 cycles. Using its own MiXCR run on the 5' RACE reads, TCRdb lists one record per CDR3 protein. This table has 1.5 million to 2 million distinct CDR3 sequences, around half appearing once. The sequenced sample was blood. The source is a woman between 40 and 50 years old in good health.

The chain is built from TRBV3-1 and TRBJ2-1, with TRBD2 matching over 7 bases. The CDR3 contains 16 residues. Germline values: CDR1 LGHDT, CDR2 YNNKEL (reference sequence). The V and J ends lost 0 bases and 4 bases, in that order; junction bases with no gene match: 6. The CDR3 here is CASSQEMGLLYNEQFF. CDR3 nucleotide sequence: TGTGCCAGCAGCCAAGAAATGGGACTACTATACAATGAGCAGTTCTTC.

The CDR3 loop reads CASTPVPFYYEQYF. DNA of the CDR3: TGCGCCAGCACCCCAGTTCCTTTTTACTACGAGCAGTACTTC. The chain couples TRBV5-1 to TRBJ2-7; no definite D call. V lost 6 bases and J 3 bases, leaving 16 bases between the germline ends. The CDR3 spans 14 residues. Germline V gene lookup returns CDR1 SGHRS and CDR2 YFSETQ.

This clonotype was seen only a few times. V usage is TRBV4-3 and J usage is TRBJ1-6; D unclear. CDR1 and CDR2 (germline): LGHNA, YSLEER. V shed 0 bases and J shed 7 bases, with 13 bases lying between them. CDR3 size: 16 residues. In nucleotides, the CDR3 is TGCGCCAGCAGCCAAGATACACGGGGTATGAATTCACCCCTCCACTTT. This codes for CASSQDTRGMNSPLHF.

At least ten counts were recorded for this clonotype. The chain couples TRBV20-1 to TRBJ2-6; D perhaps matches TRBD1 (5 bases). Germline values: CDR1 DFQATT, CDR2 SNEGSKA (reference sequence). V lost 2 bases to trimming and J lost 4 bases, with 9 bases between them. The CDR3 contains 14 residues. This CDR3 reads CSARQGTGANVLTF. The DNA for the CDR3 is TGCAGTGCTAGACAGGGAACCGGGGCCAACGTCCTGACTTTC.

The gene calls are TRBV10-3 and TRBJ1-4, with D maybe TRBD1 (5 bases). V was cut by 4 bases and J by 5 bases, with 14 bases left in between. Germline V gene lookup returns CDR1 ENHRY and CDR2 SYGVKD. CDR3 size: 15 residues. The CDR3 loop is CAISGTGTRNEKLFF. DNA for the CDR3: TGTGCCATCAGTGGGACCGGGACCCGGAATGAAAAACTGTTTTTT.

The chain links TRBV11-1 to TRBJ2-6; TRBD1 aligns across 9 bases. This CDR3 has 21 residues. The junction had 15 bases not matched to a gene; V was cut back by 3 bases and J by 0 bases. In germline, CDR1 is SGHAT, CDR2 FQDESV (reference sequence). CDR3 sequence reads: CASSFSDYRDRASSGANVLTF. CDR3 sequence (DNA): TGTGCCAGCAGCTTTTCTGATTACCGGGACAGGGCCAGCTCTGGGGCCAACGTCCTGACTTTC.

The CDR3 protein is CSVGGGLGNQPQHF. Written as DNA, the CDR3 is TGCAGCGTTGGTGGGGGATTGGGCAATCAGCCCCAGCATTTT. The genes are TRBV29-1 and TRBJ1-5, with TRBD1 as a possible D gene (5 bases). The CDR3 consists of 14 residues. With 4 bases removed from V and 2 bases from J, the gap between germline ends came to 12 bases. The germline V gene encodes CDR1 SQVTM and CDR2 ANQGSEA.

V usage is TRBV11-1 and J usage is TRBJ2-2; 8 bases are shared with TRBD1. The CDR3 length is 16 residues. Germline-derived CDR1 and CDR2 are SGHAT and FQDESV (reference sequence). V lost 4 bases, J lost 5 bases, and 9 bases stayed unmatched. In nucleotides, the CDR3 is TGTGCCAGCAGCTCGGGGAGACAGGGGAAGACCGGGGAGCTGTTTTTT. This gives the protein CASSSGRQGKTGELFF.

The J gene is TRBJ2-2, the V gene TRBV29-1, with D tentatively TRBD1 or TRBD2 (5 bases each). Germline V CDR1 and CDR2: SQVTM, ANQGSEA. The germline V and J ends were trimmed by 7 bases and 3 bases, with 15 bases remaining between them. The CDR3 totals 14 residues. CDR3 residues: CSAGGREDTGELFF. Here the CDR3 DNA reads TGCAGCGCAGGAGGCAGGGAAGACACCGGGGAGCTGTTTTTT.

A remark on this clonotype: The junction departs from the called germline gene at one end, perhaps through a read error. This rearrangement joins TRBV6-6 to TRBJ2-4, with TRBD2 as a possible D gene (5 bases). The J call may be in error: the DNA end matches TRBJ2-7 better. The CDR3 runs 14 residues. Germline values: CDR1 MNHNY, CDR2 SVGAGI (reference sequence). As DNA, the CDR3 is TGTTCCAGCAGTTACTCGGCGGGTGGGAACGAGCAGTACTTC. It yields the protein CSSSYSAGGNEQYF.

This clonotype has more than one count but fewer than ten. The CDR3 DNA is TGCAGTGTTAGCCAACGGACAGGGGATAAAAATGGCTACACCTTC. It yields the protein CSVSQRTGDKNGYTF. The rearrangement joins TRBV20-1 to TRBJ1-2; 9 bases map to TRBD1. Germline V gene sequence: CDR1 DFQATT, CDR2 SNEGSKA (reference sequence). The CDR3 is made up of 15 amino acids. V was pared by 7 bases and J by 6 bases, with 15 bases of the junction left unmatched.

V is TRBV5-1 and J is TRBJ2-3, with a weak D call TRBD1 (6 bases). V dropped 2 bases and J dropped 0 bases, with 19 bases sitting between them. Germline V lookup: CDR1 SGHRS, CDR2 YFSETQ. The CDR3 totals 18 residues. CDR3 amino acids: CASSFRTENCFSTDTQYF. The CDR3, as DNA: TGCGCCAGCAGCTTCAGGACAGAGAATTGCTTTAGCACAGATACGCAGTATTTT.

This clonotype was counted between two and nine times. The chain uses TRBV6-2 or TRBV6-3 and TRBJ2-1; 12 bases map to TRBD2. V was clipped by 3 bases and J by 8 bases; unmatched bases: 5. The CDR3 covers 15 residues. Germline V gene data show CDR1 as MNHEY and CDR2 as SVGEGT. CDR3 nucleotides: TGTGCCAGCAGTTATGTGGGACTAGCGGGCGATGAGCAGTTCTTC. Translation gives CASSYVGLAGDEQFF.

This clonotype was recorded only once. The rearrangement uses TRBV6-2 or TRBV6-3 and TRBJ1-2, with D possibly matching TRBD1 (5 bases). This CDR3 contains 15 residues. Germline V gives CDR1 MNHEY, CDR2 SVGEGT. Between the trimmed V and J ends, which lost 5 bases and 8 bases, there was a span of 21 bases. CDR3: CASSARYGGATGYTF. DNA of the CDR3: TGTGCCAGCAGTGCCAGGTATGGAGGGGCTACAGGCTACACCTTC.

The gene calls are TRBV6-5 and TRBJ1-4; no reliable D call. The CDR3 length is 13 residues. Germline V gene data show CDR1 as MNHEY and CDR2 as SVGAGI. Trimming cost V 2 bases and J 8 bases, with 9 bases left between them. The CDR3 region is CASSYRLEEKLFF. The DNA of the CDR3 is TGTGCCAGCAGTTACCGTTTGGAGGAAAAACTGTTTTTT.

This clonotype was detected only a few times. The chain carries TRBV6-5 and TRBJ2-1; 10 nucleotides agree with TRBD2. CDR1 and CDR2 (germline): MNHEY, SVGAGI. The CDR3 is made up of 15 amino acids. Trimming at V came to 6 bases and at J to 5 bases, leaving 7 bases not matched to a gene. The CDR3 region is CASRPASGGHNEQFF. The CDR3 DNA sequence: TGTGCCAGCAGGCCTGCTAGCGGGGGCCACAATGAGCAGTTCTTC.

Worth noting for this clonotype: A junction end diverges from the germline sequence, so it may reflect a read error. V is TRBV12-3 or TRBV12-4 and J is TRBJ2-1; perhaps TRBD1 as D (5 bases). The CDR3 contains 15 residues. The CDR3 here is CAGSFRQGGMNEQFF. Written as DNA, the CDR3 is TGTGCCGGCAGTTTTCGCCAGGGTGGTATGAATGAGCAGTTCTTC.

This clonotype was counted a single time. The chain uses TRBV5-1 and TRBJ1-6; D possibly corresponds to TRBD1 (5 bases). Trimming stripped 8 bases from V and 11 bases from J, with 17 bases between. The CDR3 is 13 amino acids. Germline assignment: CDR1 SGHRS and CDR2 YFSETQ. The DNA for the CDR3 is TGCGCCAGTACCCGGGCCCAGGGTCCACCCCTCCACTTT. This codes for CASTRAQGPPLHF. The full variable domain, with the rest looked up from reference TRBV5-1 and TRBJ1-6, is KAGVTQTPRYLIKTRGQQVTLSCSPISGHRSVSWYQQTPGQGLQFLFEYFSETQRNKGNFPGRFSGRQFSNSRSEMNVSTLELGDSALYLCASTRAQGPPLHFGNGTRLTVT.

V gene TRBV7-9 combines with J gene TRBJ1-2; D perhaps matches TRBD1 (6 bases). Germline loops: CDR1 SEHNR, CDR2 FQNEAQ (reference sequence). Trimming took off 5 bases at V and 4 bases at J, with 17 bases between the two ends. The CDR3 has 15 amino acids. The CDR3 sequence is CASSKQGQLPYGYTF. CDR3 DNA sequence: TGTGCCAGCAGCAAACAGGGCCAACTTCCCTATGGCTACACCTTC.

The chain carries TRBV6-5 and TRBJ2-3; D ambiguous. The V gene's germline CDR1 is MNHEY and CDR2 SVGAGI. The CDR3 sequence is 11 residues long. V was clipped by 9 bases and J by 5 bases, with 9 bases between them. For the CDR3, the DNA is TGTGCCAGTCACATGGGAGATACGCAGTATTTT. Protein sequence: CASHMGDTQYF.

This clonotype was counted only a few times. The V gene is TRBV27, the J gene TRBJ2-6; D gene ambiguous. There are 16 residues in the CDR3. Trimming left V 0 bases short and J 0 bases short, with 6 bases between. The V gene's germline CDR1 is MNHEY and CDR2 SMNVEV (reference sequence). The CDR3 DNA reads TGTGCCAGCAGTTTATCAGACCACTCTGGGGCCAACGTCCTGACTTTC. It codes for CASSLSDHSGANVLTF.

This clonotype was seen at least ten times. With a much larger clone just one base away, this may be a read error. This sequence joins TRBV5-5 and TRBJ2-5; perhaps TRBD2 as D (6 bases). Germline V gene lookup returns CDR1 SGHKS and CDR2 YYEKEE (reference sequence). Trimming took 3 bases from V and 5 from J, leaving 17 bases between them. The CDR3 loop spans 15 amino acids. CDR3 bases: TGTGCCAGCAGCTGGGCCGGAGGGCCCCATGAGACCCAGTACTTC. Protein: CASSWAGGPHETQYF.

The DNA for the CDR3 is TGCAGTGCTAGAGTACCCTGGACAAACGGGAAGGGCGAGACCCAGTACTTC. Translated, it gives CSARVPWTNGKGETQYF. The rearrangement joins TRBV20-1 to TRBJ2-7, with D perhaps being TRBD1 or TRBD2 (5 bases each). Gene TRBJ2-5 matches the end of the DNA better, so the J call may be wrong. Germline V gene data show CDR1 as DFQATT and CDR2 as SNEGSKA (reference sequence). This CDR3 is built from 17 residues.

J is TRBJ2-6 and V is TRBV6-5; D remains ambiguous. V was trimmed by 2 bases and J by 2 bases, leaving 10 bases between them. Germline CDR1 MNHEY, CDR2 SVGAGI. The CDR3 extends over 16 amino acids. The CDR3 here is CASSYGVGTGANVLTF. As DNA, the CDR3 is TGTGCCAGCAGTTACGGCGTGGGGACTGGGGCCAACGTCCTGACTTTC.

Only a few counts were recorded for this clonotype. This sequence joins TRBV24-1 and TRBJ2-3, with D perhaps TRBD1 or TRBD2 (5 bases each). Germline values: CDR1 KGHDR, CDR2 SFDVKD. V lost 2 bases to trimming and J lost 3 bases, with 14 bases between them. CDR3 length equals 16 residues. CDR3 DNA sequence: TGTGCCACCAGTGATTCCGGGACCGGTCCGACAGATACGCAGTATTTT. Residues: CATSDSGTGPTDTQYF.